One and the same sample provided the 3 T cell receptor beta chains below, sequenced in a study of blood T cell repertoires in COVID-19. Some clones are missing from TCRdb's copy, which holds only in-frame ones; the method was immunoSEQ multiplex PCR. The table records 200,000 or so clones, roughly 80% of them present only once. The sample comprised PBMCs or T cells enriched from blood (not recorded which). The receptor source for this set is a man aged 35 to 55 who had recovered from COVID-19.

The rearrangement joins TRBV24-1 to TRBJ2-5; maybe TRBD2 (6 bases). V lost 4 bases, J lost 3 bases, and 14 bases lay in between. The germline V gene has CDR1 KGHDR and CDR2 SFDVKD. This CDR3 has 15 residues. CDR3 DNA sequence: TGTGCCACCAGTGACTTTGGGGGGTCCAAAGAGACCCAGTACTTC. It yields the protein CATSDFGGSKETQYF.

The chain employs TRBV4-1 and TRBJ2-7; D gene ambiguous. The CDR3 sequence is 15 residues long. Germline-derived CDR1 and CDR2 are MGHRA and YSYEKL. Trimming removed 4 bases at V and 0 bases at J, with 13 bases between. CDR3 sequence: CASSLLYGYSYEQYF. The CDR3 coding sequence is TGCGCCAGCAGCCTCCTTTACGGGTACTCCTACGAGCAGTACTTC.

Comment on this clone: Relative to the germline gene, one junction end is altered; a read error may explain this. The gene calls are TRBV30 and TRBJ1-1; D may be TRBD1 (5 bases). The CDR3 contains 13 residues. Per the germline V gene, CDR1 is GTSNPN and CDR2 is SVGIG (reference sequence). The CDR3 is CAWSPTLTYAGLF. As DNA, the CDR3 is TGTGCCTGGAGTCCCACCCTCACTTACGCGGGGCTCTTT.